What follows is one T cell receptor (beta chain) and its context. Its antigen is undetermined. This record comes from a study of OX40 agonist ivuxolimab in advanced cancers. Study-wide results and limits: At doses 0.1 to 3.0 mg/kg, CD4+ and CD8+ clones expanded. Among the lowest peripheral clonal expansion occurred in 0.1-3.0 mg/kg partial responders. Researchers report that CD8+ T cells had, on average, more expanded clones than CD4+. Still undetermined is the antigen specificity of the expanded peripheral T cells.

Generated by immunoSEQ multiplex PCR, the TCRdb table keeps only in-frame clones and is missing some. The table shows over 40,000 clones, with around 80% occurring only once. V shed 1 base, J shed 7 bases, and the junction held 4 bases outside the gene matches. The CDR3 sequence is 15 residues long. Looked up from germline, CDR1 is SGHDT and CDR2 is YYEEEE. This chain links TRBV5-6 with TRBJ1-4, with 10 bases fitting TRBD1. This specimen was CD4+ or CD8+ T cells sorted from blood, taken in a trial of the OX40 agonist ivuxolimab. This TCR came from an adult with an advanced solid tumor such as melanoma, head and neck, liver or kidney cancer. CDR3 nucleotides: TGTGCCAGCAGCTTGTTTCGACAGGGGGCTGAAAAACTGTTTTTT. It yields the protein CASSLFRQGAEKLFF.